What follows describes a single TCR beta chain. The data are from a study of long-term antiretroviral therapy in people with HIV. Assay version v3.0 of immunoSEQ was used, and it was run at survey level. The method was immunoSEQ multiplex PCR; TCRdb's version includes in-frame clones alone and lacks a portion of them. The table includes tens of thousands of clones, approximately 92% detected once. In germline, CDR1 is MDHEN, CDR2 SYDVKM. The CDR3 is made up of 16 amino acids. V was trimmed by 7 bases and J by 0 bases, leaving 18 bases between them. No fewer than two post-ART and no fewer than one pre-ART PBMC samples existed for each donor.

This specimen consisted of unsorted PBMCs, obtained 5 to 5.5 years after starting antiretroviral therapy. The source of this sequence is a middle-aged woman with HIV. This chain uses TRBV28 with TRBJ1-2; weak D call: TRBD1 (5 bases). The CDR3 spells CASTAEGRAPNYGYTF. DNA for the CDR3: TGTGCCAGCACGGCCGAGGGCAGGGCCCCTAACTATGGCTACACCTTC.